The 8 T cell receptor beta chains below all came from one sample that was sequenced in a study of shared clonotypes between healthy human individuals. Measured with immunoSEQ multiplex PCR; TCRdb has only the in-frame clones, and not every one. This table has 300,000 to 400,000 clones, around 74% appearing once. The specimen was memory CD4+ T cells sorted from blood. Subset indicated: CD45RA-negative fraction. The receptors stem from a man aged 25-45 years in good health.

The rearrangement joins TRBV27 to TRBJ2-7; 8 bases are shared with TRBD2. Per germline, CDR1 MNHEY and CDR2 SMNVEV (reference sequence). V shed 11 bases, J shed 6 bases, and the junction held 15 bases outside the gene matches. The CDR3 is 14 amino acids. CDR3 DNA: TGTGCCGCCCAGCCCCAGCGGGAGCGGGGCGAGCAGTACTTC. It translates to CAAQPQRERGEQYF.

Only a few counts were recorded for this clone. CDR3 region: CASSPSRGNRAGYF. CDR3 in DNA: TGTGCCAGCAGCCCTTCCCGGGGGAATAGGGCGGGGTACTTC. The chain combines TRBV28 with TRBJ2-7; a weak D match, TRBD2 (6 bases). Germline CDR1 and CDR2: MDHEN and SYDVKM. Trimming removed 6 bases at V and 12 bases at J, with 24 bases between. This CDR3 contains 14 residues.

This clone was seen only a few times. The chain couples TRBV5-6 to TRBJ2-1, with D perhaps TRBD2 (6 bases). This CDR3 is built from 15 residues. Germline V CDR1 and CDR2: SGHDT, YYEEEE. V was clipped by 2 bases and J by 5 bases, with 14 bases between them. The CDR3 DNA is TGTGCCAGCAGCTTAATAACGGGAGTGAACAATGAGCAGTTCTTC. Translating it yields CASSLITGVNNEQFF.

The genes are TRBV5-6 and TRBJ2-3; D uncertain. Germline CDR1 is SGHDT and CDR2 is YYEEEE. Trimming pared 4 bases from V and 4 bases from J, leaving 10 bases between. CDR3 length: 13 amino acids. This CDR3 reads CASSRAGPDTQYF. The CDR3 DNA sequence: TGTGCCAGCAGCAGGGCAGGACCAGATACGCAGTATTTT.

This chain uses TRBV19 with TRBJ2-2; D unclear. V was clipped by 4 bases and J by 7 bases, with 13 bases between them. This CDR3 is 14 amino acids long. Germline V gives CDR1 LNHDA, CDR2 SQIVND (reference sequence). The CDR3 nucleotides are TGTGCCAGTAGTACCGCTCGGGTGGGCGGGGAGCTGTTTTTT. This translates into CASSTARVGGELFF.

The chain has TRBV5-1 and TRBJ2-5; 9 bases fit TRBD1. The germline V gene has CDR1 SGHRS and CDR2 YFSETQ. The CDR3 spans 14 residues. The V segment lost 2 bases and the J segment 4 bases; nucleotides outside the gene matches: 3. This chain's CDR3 is CASSLQGARETQYF. The CDR3 nucleotides are TGCGCCAGCAGCTTACAGGGGGCGCGAGAGACCCAGTACTTC.

The chain has TRBV20-1 and TRBJ2-7, with 7 positions matching TRBD2. Germline assignment: CDR1 DFQATT and CDR2 SNEGSKA (reference sequence). V was clipped by 7 bases and J by 4 bases; unmatched bases: 1. The CDR3 has 10 residues. The CDR3 protein is CSVGGYEQYF. The CDR3, as DNA: TGCAGTGTGGGGGGGTACGAGCAGTACTTC.

This clone came up a few times. This chain uses TRBV2 with TRBJ1-1, with D maybe TRBD1 (5 bases). The germline V and J ends were trimmed by 1 base and 3 bases, with 12 bases remaining between them. CDR1 is SNHLY and CDR2 is FYNNEI in the germline V gene. The CDR3 covers 15 residues. CDR3 in DNA: TGTGCCAGCAGTGAAGAGGGGACTGTATACACTGAAGCTTTCTTT. It encodes CASSEEGTVYTEAFF.